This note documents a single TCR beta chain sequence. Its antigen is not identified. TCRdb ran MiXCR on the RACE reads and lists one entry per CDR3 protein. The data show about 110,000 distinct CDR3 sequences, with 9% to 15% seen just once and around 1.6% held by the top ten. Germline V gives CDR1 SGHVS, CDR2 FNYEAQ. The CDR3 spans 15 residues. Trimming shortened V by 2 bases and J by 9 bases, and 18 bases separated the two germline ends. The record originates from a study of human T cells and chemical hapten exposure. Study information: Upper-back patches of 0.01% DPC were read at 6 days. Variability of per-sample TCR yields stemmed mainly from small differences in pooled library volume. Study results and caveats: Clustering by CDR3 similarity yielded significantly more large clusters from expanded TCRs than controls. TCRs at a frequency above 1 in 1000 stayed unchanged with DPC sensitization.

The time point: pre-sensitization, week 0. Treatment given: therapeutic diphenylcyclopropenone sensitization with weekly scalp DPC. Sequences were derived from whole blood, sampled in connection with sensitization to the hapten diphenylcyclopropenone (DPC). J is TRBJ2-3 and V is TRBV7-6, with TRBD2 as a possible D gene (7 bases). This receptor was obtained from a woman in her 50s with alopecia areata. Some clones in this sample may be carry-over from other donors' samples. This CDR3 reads CASSLSRGASGTQYF. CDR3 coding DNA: TGTGCCAGCAGCTTAAGTCGGGGGGCCTCGGGGACGCAGTATTTT.